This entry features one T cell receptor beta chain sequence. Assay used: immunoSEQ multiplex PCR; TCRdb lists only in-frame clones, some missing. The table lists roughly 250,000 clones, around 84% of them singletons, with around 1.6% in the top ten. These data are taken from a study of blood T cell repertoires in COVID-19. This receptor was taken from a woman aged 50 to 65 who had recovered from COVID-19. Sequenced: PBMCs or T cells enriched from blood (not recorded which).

CDR3 DNA: TGCGCCAGCAGAGGATCTCAGGCAACTAATGAAAAACTGTTTTTT. Translation gives CASRGSQATNEKLFF. The V call is TRBV5-1, the J call TRBJ1-4; D ambiguous. The CDR3 runs to 15 residues. Trimming pared 5 bases from V and 0 bases from J, leaving 11 bases between. Germline V gene lookup returns CDR1 SGHRS and CDR2 YFSETQ.